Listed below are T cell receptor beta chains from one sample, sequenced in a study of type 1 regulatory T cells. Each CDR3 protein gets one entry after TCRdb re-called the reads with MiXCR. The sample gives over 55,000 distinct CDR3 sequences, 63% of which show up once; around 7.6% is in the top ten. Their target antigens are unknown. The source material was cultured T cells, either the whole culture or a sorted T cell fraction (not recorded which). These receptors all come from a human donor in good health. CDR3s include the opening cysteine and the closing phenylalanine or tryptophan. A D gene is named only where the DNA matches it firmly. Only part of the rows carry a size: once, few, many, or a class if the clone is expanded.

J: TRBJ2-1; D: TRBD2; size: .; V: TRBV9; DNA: TGTGCCAGCAGCGTAGTGCCTAGCGGATTCGGGGGGGATGAGCAGTTCTTC; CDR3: CASSVVPSGFGGDEQFF
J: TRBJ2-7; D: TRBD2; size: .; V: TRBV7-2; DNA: TGTGCCAGCAGCCAAGGCGGGAGTTCCTCCTACGAGCAGTACTTC; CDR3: CASSQGGSSSYEQYF
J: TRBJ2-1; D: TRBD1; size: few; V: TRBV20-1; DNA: TGCAGTGCTGGTAATCGTGAGGGACAGGGGTTCAATGAGCAGTTCTTC; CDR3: CSAGNREGQGFNEQFF
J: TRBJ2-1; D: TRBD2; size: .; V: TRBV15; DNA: TGTGCCACCAGCAGGGGCCTTGGACTAGCGGGGGGAAACGTAAATGAGCAGTTCTTC; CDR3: CATSRGLGLAGGNVNEQFF
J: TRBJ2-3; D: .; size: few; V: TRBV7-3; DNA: TGTGCCAGCAGCTCCTATTACGGCAATACGCAGTATTTT; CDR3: CASSSYYGNTQYF
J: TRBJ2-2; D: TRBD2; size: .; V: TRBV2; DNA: TGTGCCAGCAGTGTGCCTAGCGGGATTACCGGGGAGCTGTTTTTT; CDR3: CASSVPSGITGELFF
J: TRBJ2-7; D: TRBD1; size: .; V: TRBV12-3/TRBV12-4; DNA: TGTGCCAGCACTCAAAACCGGGACAGAGCGTACTTC; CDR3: CASTQNRDRAYF
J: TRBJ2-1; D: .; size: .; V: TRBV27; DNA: TGTGCCAGCAGTTCTCAGGGGTTCGGGGAGCAGTTCTTC; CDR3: CASSSQGFGEQFF
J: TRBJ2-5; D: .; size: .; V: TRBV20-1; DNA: TGCAGTGCTAGAGTAGATGCATCGGAGACCCAGTACTTC; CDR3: CSARVDASETQYF
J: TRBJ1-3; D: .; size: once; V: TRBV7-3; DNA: TGTGCCAGCAGTCTAGGGGCCTCTGGAAACACCATATATTTT; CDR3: CASSLGASGNTIYF
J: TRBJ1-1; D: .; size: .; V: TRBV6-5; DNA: TGTGCCAGCAGTTACTTGGGTCTCGCTGAAGCTTTCTTT; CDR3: CASSYLGLAEAFF
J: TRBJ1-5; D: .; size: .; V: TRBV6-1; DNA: TGTGCCAGCCAGTCAAGGGAGAATCAGCCCCAGCATTTT; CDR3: CASQSRENQPQHF
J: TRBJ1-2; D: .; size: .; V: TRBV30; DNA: TGTGCCTGGAGTGCCGTCCTATTTAGATATGGCTACACCTTC; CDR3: CAWSAVLFRYGYTF
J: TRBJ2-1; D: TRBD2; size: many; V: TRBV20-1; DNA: TGCAGTGCTAGAGACCATCCCTGGGCTAGCGGGAGGCCAAGCTCCTACAATGAGCAGTTCTTC; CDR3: CSARDHPWASGRPSSYNEQFF
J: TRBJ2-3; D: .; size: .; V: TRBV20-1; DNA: TGCAGTGCTTCGGGACTCCACACAGATACGCAGTATTTT; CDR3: CSASGLHTDTQYF
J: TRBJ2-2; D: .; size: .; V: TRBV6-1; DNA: TGTGCCAGCGGTCGGCCGAACACCGGGGAGCTGTTTTTT; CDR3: CASGRPNTGELFF
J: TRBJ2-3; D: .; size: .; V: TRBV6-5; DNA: TGTGCCAGCAGACAGGGACTATCGACAGATACGCAGTATTTT; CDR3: CASRQGLSTDTQYF